A single sample gave rise to the 23 T cell receptor beta chains below, sequenced in a study of Tregs in tolerant kidney transplant recipients. Measured with immunoSEQ multiplex PCR; TCRdb has only the in-frame clones, and not every one. The sample comprises 110,000 or so clones, around 87% of which are singletons, and just under 0.35% rests with the top ten. The material was CD4+ T cells from blood, obtained before the transplant. These receptors were obtained from a human donor who received a combined kidney and bone marrow transplant.

The chain couples TRBV18 to TRBJ2-3; no clear D. CDR1 is KGHSH, CDR2 LQKENI, per germline. The CDR3 runs 11 residues. Trimming left V 5 bases short and J 6 bases short, with 6 bases between. In nucleotides, the CDR3 is TGTGCCAGCTCAGAGTCCGATACGCAGTATTTT. Translating it yields CASSESDTQYF.

The chain links TRBV28 to TRBJ2-3; tentative D call: TRBD1 (6 bases). V was shortened by 5 bases and J by 2 bases, with 17 bases between the two germline ends. Germline CDR1 and CDR2: MDHEN and SYDVKM. This CDR3 region has 16 residues. The CDR3 sequence: CASSILRQAYTDTQYF. CDR3 nucleotides: TGTGCCAGCAGTATCCTCCGACAGGCTTACACAGATACGCAGTATTTT.

The V call is TRBV6-5, the J call TRBJ2-1; maybe TRBD1 (6 bases). Germline CDR1 is MNHEY and CDR2 is SVGAGI. The CDR3 is 15 amino acids. Trimming left V 2 bases short and J 4 bases short, with 12 bases between. The CDR3: CASSYGPGVYNEQFF. The CDR3 DNA follows: TGTGCCAGCAGTTACGGGCCAGGGGTATACAATGAGCAGTTCTTC.

The V gene is TRBV7-2, the J gene TRBJ2-3; D perhaps matches TRBD1 (6 bases). Per the germline V gene, CDR1 is SGHTA and CDR2 is FQGNSA. CDR3 length: 16 amino acids. With 0 bases removed from V and 2 bases from J, the gap between germline ends came to 12 bases. The CDR3 reads CASSLAPRQATDTQYF. The CDR3 bases are TGTGCCAGCAGCTTAGCGCCGAGACAGGCCACAGATACGCAGTATTTT.

The genes are TRBV5-4 and TRBJ1-2, with 12 bases identical to TRBD1. CDR3 length equals 15 residues. J lost 8 bases, V lost 4 bases, and 9 bases had no gene match. The germline V gene has CDR1 SGHNT and CDR2 YYREEE (reference sequence). CDR3 nucleotide sequence: TGTGCCAGCAGCGGCACGGGACAGGGGGCGCGAGGCTACACCTTC. This codes for CASSGTGQGARGYTF. The full variable domain, rest sourced from reference TRBV5-4 and TRBJ1-2, is ETGVTQSPTHLIKTRGQQVTLRCSSQSGHNTVSWYQQALGQGPQFIFQYYREEENGRGNFPPRFSGLQFPNYSSELNVNALELDDSALYLCASSGTGQGARGYTFGSGTRLTVV.

The chain is built from TRBV11-2 and TRBJ2-2; D possibly corresponds to TRBD1 (6 bases). This CDR3 region has 15 residues. The ends were cut back, 2 bases at V and 6 bases at J, with 13 bases in the middle. In germline, CDR1 is SGHAT, CDR2 FQNNGV. CDR3: CASSLFGRGPGELFF. Here the CDR3 DNA reads TGTGCCAGCAGCTTATTCGGCAGGGGTCCCGGGGAGCTGTTTTTT. Full variable domain (remainder filled in from reference TRBV11-2 and TRBJ2-2): EAGVAQSPRYKIIEKRQSVAFWCNPISGHATLYWYQQILGQGPKLLIQFQNNGVVDDSQLPKDRFSAERLKGVDSTLKIQPAKLEDSAVYLCASSLFGRGPGELFFGEGSRLTVL.

The chain combines TRBV6-5 with TRBJ2-7, with 11 bases aligning to TRBD2. Germline CDR1 reads MNHEY; CDR2 reads SVGAGI. CDR3 length equals 15 residues. V lost 5 bases and J lost 3; bases outside the gene matches: 6. The CDR3, as DNA: TGTGCCAGCAGTCCCTTAGGACTAGCGGGCTACGAGCAGTACTTC. As protein: CASSPLGLAGYEQYF.

Of note for this clone: A read error may produce the germline difference seen at one junction end. The gene calls are TRBV28 and TRBJ2-7; 10 bases agree with TRBD1. This CDR3 has 15 residues. From germline, CDR1 is MDHEN and CDR2 SYDVKM. The DNA of the CDR3 is TGTGCCAGCAGTTTAACGACGAAGACAGGGGGCGATGGTAACTTC. Its translation: CASSLTTKTGGDGNF.

The V call is TRBV7-6, the J call TRBJ2-2; TRBD2 is a possible D gene (6 bases). Germline lookup yields CDR1 SGHVS and CDR2 FNYEAQ. V was clipped by 2 bases and J by 4 bases, with 11 bases between them. There are 15 residues in the CDR3. The CDR3 DNA reads TGTGCCAGCAGCTTACAGACTAGGAGCACCGGGGAGCTGTTTTTT. As protein: CASSLQTRSTGELFF. Filled out from reference TRBV7-6 and TRBJ2-2, the complete variable domain reads GAGVSQSPRYKVTKRGQDVALRCDPISGHVSLYWYRQALGQGPEFLTYFNYEAQQDKSGLPNDRFSAERPEGSISTLTIQRTEQRDSAMYRCASSLQTRSTGELFFGEGSRLTVL.

This sequence joins TRBV28 and TRBJ1-2; D possibly corresponds to TRBD1 (6 bases). CDR1 is MDHEN and CDR2 is SYDVKM in the germline V gene. With 4 bases removed from V and 11 bases from J, the gap between germline ends came to 17 bases. This CDR3 is 13 amino acids long. CDR3 sequence (DNA): TGTGCCAGCAGTTCGCCCTGGACAGTTGAATACACCTTC. Translation: CASSSPWTVEYTF.

The chain joins TRBV4-2 to TRBJ2-7; 12 nucleotides match TRBD1. The CDR3 extends over 17 amino acids. Per the germline V gene, CDR1 is LGHNA and CDR2 is YNFKEQ. The ends lost 0 bases at V and 6 bases at J; junction bases unmatched: 9. As DNA, the CDR3 is TGTGCCAGCAGCCAAGAGGGCACCGGGACAGGGGGCGGCGAGCAGTACTTC. This translates into CASSQEGTGTGGGEQYF.

The chain joins TRBV7-2 to TRBJ2-6; a possible D gene is TRBD1 (6 bases). V was shortened by 0 bases and J by 0 bases, with 12 bases between the two germline ends. From germline, CDR1 is SGHTA and CDR2 FQGNSA. The CDR3 runs 18 residues. CDR3 sequence (DNA): TGTGCCAGCAGCTTAGCCCCGGGACAACCCTCTGGGGCCAACGTCCTGACTTTC. The encoded protein is CASSLAPGQPSGANVLTF.

CDR3 bases: TGTGCCAGCAGCAAGGGACTAGCGGCGGAGGATACGCAGTATTTT. Its protein product is CASSKGLAAEDTQYF. The V and J genes are TRBV7-9 and TRBJ2-3; 11 bases line up with TRBD2. Per the germline V gene, CDR1 is SEHNR and CDR2 is FQNEAQ (reference sequence). CDR3 length: 15 amino acids. Trimming cost V 5 bases and J 6 bases; bases outside gene matches: 7.

Details on this clone: Its ends do not fully match the called genes, so a read error is possible. The rearrangement links TRBV27 to TRBJ2-1; 8 bases agree with TRBD1. CDR3 length: 13 residues. Germline CDR1 and CDR2: MNHEY and SMNVEV (reference sequence). In DNA, the CDR3 is TGTGCCAGCAGTTTAAGACGACAGGGGCCCGGGGTCTTC. Translating gives CASSLRRQGPGVF.

V usage is TRBV10-3 and J usage is TRBJ1-6; D not resolved. The CDR3 loop spans 16 amino acids. The germline V gene has CDR1 ENHRY and CDR2 SYGVKD. Trimming removed 2 bases from V and 0 bases from J, with 8 bases in between. The CDR3 DNA reads TGTGCCATCAGTGAGGGGAGTAACTCCTATAATTCACCCCTCCACTTT. Translation gives CAISEGSNSYNSPLHF.

This clone was found a few times. The chain uses TRBV9 and TRBJ2-5; D perhaps matches TRBD2 (5 bases). Per the germline V gene, CDR1 is SGDLS and CDR2 is YYNGEE. V shed 3 bases and J shed 5 bases, with 17 bases lying between them. The CDR3 contains 15 residues. In DNA form, the CDR3 reads TGTGCCAGCAGCGGAGGGTATGGCGGATGGGAGACCCAGTACTTC. It encodes CASSGGYGGWETQYF.

The CDR3 protein is CASSPTGNYGYTF. The CDR3 region has the DNA TGTGCCAGCTCTCCGACAGGGAACTATGGCTACACCTTC. V gene TRBV18 combines with J gene TRBJ1-2, with TRBD1 matching over 7 bases. Germline V lookup: CDR1 KGHSH, CDR2 LQKENI. J lost 2 bases, V lost 6 bases, and 3 bases had no gene match. This CDR3 has 13 residues.

The V gene is TRBV28, the J gene TRBJ1-2; possibly TRBD1 for D (6 bases). V dropped 7 bases and J dropped 3 bases, with 12 bases sitting between them. The germline CDR1 and CDR2 sequences are MDHEN and SYDVKM. This CDR3 contains 13 residues. CDR3 DNA: TGTGCCAGCATGGAAGCAGGGGACTATGGCTACACCTTC. Its translation is CASMEAGDYGYTF.

This clone was counted a single time. DNA of the CDR3: TGCGCCAGCAGCTTGGCGGCCAGCGGGAATGAGCAGTTCTTC. This gives the protein CASSLAASGNEQFF. The J gene is TRBJ2-1, the V gene TRBV5-1, with D tentatively TRBD2 (6 bases). The ends were cut back, 0 bases at V and 7 bases at J, with 11 bases in the middle. CDR1 is SGHRS and CDR2 is YFSETQ in the germline V gene. This CDR3 has 14 residues.

This chain links TRBV19 with TRBJ1-6; TRBD1 is a possible D gene (5 bases). The CDR3 runs to 17 residues. Germline V gene lookup returns CDR1 LNHDA and CDR2 SQIVND (reference sequence). V dropped 6 bases and J dropped 6 bases, with 21 bases sitting between them. The CDR3 coding sequence is TGTGCCAGTAGCCCCCTGGACACAGGAATTACTAATTCACCCCTCCACTTT. Protein sequence: CASSPLDTGITNSPLHF.

The V gene is TRBV2, the J gene TRBJ2-5, with 13 bases matching TRBD2. CDR1 and CDR2 (germline): SNHLY, FYNNEI. Trimming took 6 bases from V and 5 from J; bases not matched to a gene: 6. The CDR3 consists of 15 residues. CDR3 coding DNA: TGTGCCAGCAGACTAGCGGGAGGGCCGGGTGAGACCCAGTACTTC. The encoded protein is CASRLAGGPGETQYF.

The J gene is TRBJ2-3, the V gene TRBV7-7; perhaps TRBD2 as D (7 bases). Germline CDR1 and CDR2: SSHAT and FNYEAQ (reference sequence). With 5 bases removed from V and 0 bases from J, the gap between germline ends came to 12 bases. This CDR3 is 15 amino acids long. DNA for the CDR3: TGTGCCAGCAGCCCGGGGGGCGGGAGCACAGATACGCAGTATTTT. This sequence encodes CASSPGGGSTDTQYF. The variable domain in full, completed from reference TRBV7-7 and TRBJ2-3, reads GAGVSQSPRYKVTKRGQDVTLRCDPISSHATLYWYQQALGQGPEFLTYFNYEAQPDKSGLPSDRFSAERPEGSISTLTIQRTEQRDSAMYRCASSPGGGSTDTQYFGPGTRLTVL.

V usage is TRBV10-3 and J usage is TRBJ1-1, with TRBD1 matching over 7 bases. The CDR3 is 11 residues long. After removal of 8 bases from V and 8 bases from J, the junction contained 5 bases not matched to a gene. The germline CDR1 and CDR2 sequences are ENHRY and SYGVKD. In DNA, the CDR3 is TGTGCCATCCGGACAGGCCGAGAAGCTTTCTTT. Its translation is CAIRTGREAFF.